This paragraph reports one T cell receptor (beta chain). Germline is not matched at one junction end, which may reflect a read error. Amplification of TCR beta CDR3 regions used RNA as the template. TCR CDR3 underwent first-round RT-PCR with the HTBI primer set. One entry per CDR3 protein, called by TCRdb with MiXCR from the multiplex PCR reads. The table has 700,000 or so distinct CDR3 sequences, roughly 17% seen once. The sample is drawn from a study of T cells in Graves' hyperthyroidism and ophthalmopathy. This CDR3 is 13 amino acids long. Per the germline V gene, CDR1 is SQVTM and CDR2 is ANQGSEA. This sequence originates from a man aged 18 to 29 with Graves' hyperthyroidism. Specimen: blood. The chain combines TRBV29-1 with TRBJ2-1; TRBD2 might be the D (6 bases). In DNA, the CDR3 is TGCAGCGTTACCGCTGGAGGGTCGAGGGAGCAGTGCTTC. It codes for CSVTAGGSREQCF.